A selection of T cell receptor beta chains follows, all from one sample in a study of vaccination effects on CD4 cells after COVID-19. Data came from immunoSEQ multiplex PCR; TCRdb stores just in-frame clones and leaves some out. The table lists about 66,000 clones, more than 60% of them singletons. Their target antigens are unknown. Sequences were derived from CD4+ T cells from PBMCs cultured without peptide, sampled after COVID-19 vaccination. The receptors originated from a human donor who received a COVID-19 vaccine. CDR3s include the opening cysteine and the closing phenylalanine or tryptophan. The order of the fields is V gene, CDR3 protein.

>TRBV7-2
CASRERGGPSYNEQFF
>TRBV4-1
CASSQGPPSGQETQYF
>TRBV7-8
CASRVSSGNTIYF
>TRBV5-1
CASSGTGADYNEQFF
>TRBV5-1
CASRPDTMNTEAFF
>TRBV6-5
CASRNPPDRGYTF
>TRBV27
CASSPRLVYHEQFF
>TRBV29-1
CSVGRAEETQYF
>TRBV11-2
CASSLRGGFNEKLFF
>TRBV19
CASSMASGGALASTDTQYF
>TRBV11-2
CASSADRGSGNTIYF
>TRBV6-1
CASSEVWVNTEAFF
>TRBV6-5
CASSYSPGGETQYF
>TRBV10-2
CASRQGFPNYGYTF
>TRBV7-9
CASSRYGEETQYF
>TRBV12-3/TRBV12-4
CASSFSLNTEAFF
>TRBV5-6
CASSLRGAQNYGYTF
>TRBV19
CASRMAPNEKLFF
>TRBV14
CASSPIQGTYNEQFF
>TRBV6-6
CASSPDRNTGELFF
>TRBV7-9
CASSRDITYGYTF
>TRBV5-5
CASSPGGGTALQETQYF
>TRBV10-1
CASSDRPPGPATEQFF
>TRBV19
CASSIVARAYGYTF
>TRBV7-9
CASSSRGNTGELFF
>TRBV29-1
CSFLGQGNGELFF
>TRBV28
CASSSADEGHSPLHF